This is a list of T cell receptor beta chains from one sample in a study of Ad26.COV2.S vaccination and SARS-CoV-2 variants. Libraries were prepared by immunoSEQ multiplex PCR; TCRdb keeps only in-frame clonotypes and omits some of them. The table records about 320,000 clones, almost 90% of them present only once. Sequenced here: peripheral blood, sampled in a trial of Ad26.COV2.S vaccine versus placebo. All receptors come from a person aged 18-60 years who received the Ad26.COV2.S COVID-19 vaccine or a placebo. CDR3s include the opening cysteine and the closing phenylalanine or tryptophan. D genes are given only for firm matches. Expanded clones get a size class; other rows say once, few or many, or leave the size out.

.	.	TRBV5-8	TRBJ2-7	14	TGTGCCAGCGACAACTACCGGGACAACCACGAGCAGTACTTC	CASDNYRDNHEQYF
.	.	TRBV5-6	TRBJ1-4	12	TGTGCCAGCAGTTGGACTAATGAAAAACTGTTTTTT	CASSWTNEKLFF
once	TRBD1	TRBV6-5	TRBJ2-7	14	TGTGCCAGCAGAAGGGGACAGGGGAGCTACGAGCAGTACTTC	CASRRGQGSYEQYF
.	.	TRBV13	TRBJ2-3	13	TGTGCCAGCCGCGGGACCAACACAGATACGCAGTATTTT	CASRGTNTDTQYF
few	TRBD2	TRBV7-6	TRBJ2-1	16	TGTGCCAGCAGCTTAGTTGGGGGGGTCTCCTACAATGAGCAGTTCTTC	CASSLVGGVSYNEQFF
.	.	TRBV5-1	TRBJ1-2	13	TGCGCCAGCAGCCCGGAAGGGCCAGATGGCTACACCTTC	CASSPEGPDGYTF
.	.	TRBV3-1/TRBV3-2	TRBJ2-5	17	TGTGCCAGCAGCCAAGATCTAGGGGGGGGGTCCAAAGAGACCCAGTACTTC	CASSQDLGGGSKETQYF
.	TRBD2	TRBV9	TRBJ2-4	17	TGTGCCAGCAGCGGGCAGGATCTGACTAGCGGGAAAAACATTCAGTACTTC	CASSGQDLTSGKNIQYF
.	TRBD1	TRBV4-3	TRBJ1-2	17	TGCGCCAGCAGCCAACTCACACCGGGACAGGGACGTGGCGGCTACACCTTC	CASSQLTPGQGRGGYTF
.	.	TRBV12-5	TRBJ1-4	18	TGTGCTAGTGCCCTGAGTTCGGGGGCGGGGGGAGGTAATGAAAAACTGTTTTTT	CASALSSGAGGGNEKLFF
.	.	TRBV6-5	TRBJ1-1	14	TGTGCCAGCGGAGGGTTTCCTATGAACACTGAAGCTTTCTTT	CASGGFPMNTEAFF
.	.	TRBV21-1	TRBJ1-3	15	TGTGCCAGCAGCAAACAGACAGTCTCTGGAAACACCATATATTTT	CASSKQTVSGNTIYF
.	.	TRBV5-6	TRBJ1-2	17	TGTGCCAGCGAAAACGCACCAACAGATTTTCTCTCCTATGGCTACACCTTC	CASENAPTDFLSYGYTF
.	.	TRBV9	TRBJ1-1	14	TGTGCCAGCAGCGTAGGTCCGGTGAACACTGAAGCTTTCTTT	CASSVGPVNTEAFF
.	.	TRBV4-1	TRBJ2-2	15	TGCGCCAGCAGACTTGCTGTAGTGGGAACCGGGGAGCTGTTTTTT	CASRLAVVGTGELFF
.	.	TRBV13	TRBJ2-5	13	TGTGCCAGCAGCTTATACGGTAGGGAGACCCAGTACTTC	CASSLYGRETQYF
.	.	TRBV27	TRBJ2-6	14	TGTGCCAGCAAGGTGGGAGTTGGGGCCAACGTCCTGACTTTC	CASKVGVGANVLTF
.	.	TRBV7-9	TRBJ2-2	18	TGTGCCAGCAGCTTAGGGGTTACCGGCGATAGGAACACCGGGGAGCTGTTTTTT	CASSLGVTGDRNTGELFF
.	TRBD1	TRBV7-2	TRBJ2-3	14	TGTGCCAGCAGCCCTCGGGACAGGGGCGATACGCAGTATTTT	CASSPRDRGDTQYF
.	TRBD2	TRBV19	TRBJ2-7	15	TGTGCCAGTAGTATAGATCCGGACGGGGGGTACGAGCAGTACTTC	CASSIDPDGGYEQYF
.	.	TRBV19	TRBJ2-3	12	TGTGCCAGTAGCTGGGCGGAGGATACGCAGTATTTT	CASSWAEDTQYF
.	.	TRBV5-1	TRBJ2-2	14	TGCGCCAGCAGCTCCAGGGCTCAGGCCGGGGAGCTGTTTTTT	CASSSRAQAGELFF
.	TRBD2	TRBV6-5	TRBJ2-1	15	TGTGCCAGCAGTTATAGACTAGCCAGCTTCAATGAGCAGTTCTTC	CASSYRLASFNEQFF
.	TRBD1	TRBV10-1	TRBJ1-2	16	TGCGCCAGCAGTGAAAAAGGGGACAGAGCCTTCTATGGCTACACCTTC	CASSEKGDRAFYGYTF
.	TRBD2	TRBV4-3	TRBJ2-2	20	TGCGCCAGCAGCCTTCTACTAGCGGGAGGACCTGAGATCAACACCGGGGAGCTGTTTTTT	CASSLLLAGGPEINTGELFF
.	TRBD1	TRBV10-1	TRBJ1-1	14	TGCGCCAGCAGCCCGACAGGGACAAACACTGAAGCTTTCTTT	CASSPTGTNTEAFF
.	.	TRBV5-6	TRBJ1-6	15	TGTGCCAGCAGCTTGGACCCCCTGCTGGGATCACCCCTCCACTTT	CASSLDPLLGSPLHF
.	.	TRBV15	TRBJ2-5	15	TGTGCCACCAGCAGAGACCAGGCCACCCAAGAGACCCAGTACTTC	CATSRDQATQETQYF
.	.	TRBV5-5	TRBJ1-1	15	TGTGCCAGCAGCATTCACCCCTACAGTGCCAGTGAAGCTTTCTTT	CASSIHPYSASEAFF
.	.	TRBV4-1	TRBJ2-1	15	TGCGCCAGCAGCCAAGATCCGACAGATTACAATGAGCAGTTCTTC	CASSQDPTDYNEQFF
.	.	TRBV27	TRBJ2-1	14	TGTGCCAGCACCCTAGGTGGAGGGGCCAATGAGCAGTTCTTC	CASTLGGGANEQFF
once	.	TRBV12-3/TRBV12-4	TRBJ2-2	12	TGTGCCACCCAGGGTGTCACCGGGGAGCTGTTTTTT	CATQGVTGELFF
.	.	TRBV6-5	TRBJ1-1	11	TGTGCCAGCACCGAAAGGGCTGAAGCTTTCTTT	CASTERAEAFF